This record covers a single T cell receptor beta chain. This CDR3 spans 17 amino acids. The junction had 12 bases not matched to a gene; V was cut back by 2 bases and J by 5 bases. Germline V lookup: CDR1 MNHEY, CDR2 SMNVEV (reference sequence). These data originate in a study of blood T cell repertoires in COVID-19. Whole-study context: There were acute and convalescent COVID-19 samples, and they came from the United States, Italy and Spain. PBMCs, B-cell-depleted T cells, or T cells provided the cDNA or gDNA that made up the material.

Authors' processing steps: Amplifying reference gene primers gave estimates of nucleated cell counts. Data came from immunoSEQ multiplex PCR; TCRdb stores just in-frame clones and leaves some out. From that table come the V and J calls and clone size; the DNA was used to work out D and trimming. The table lists tens of thousands of clones, approximately 89% of them singletons. The V and J genes are TRBV27 and TRBJ1-1; TRBD1 matches 9 bases. The sequence was obtained from a man between 60 and 75 years old with acute or convalescent COVID-19. The source material was peripheral blood. CDR3 amino acids: CASSLIGQGLRGTEAFF. The CDR3 DNA follows: TGTGCCAGCAGTTTAATCGGACAGGGGCTTAGAGGGACTGAAGCTTTCTTT.